These T cell receptor beta chains were read from a single sample in a study of T cell responses to AZD1222 COVID-19 vaccine. Libraries were prepared by immunoSEQ multiplex PCR; TCRdb keeps only in-frame clonotypes and omits some of them. The sample lists 130,000 to 150,000 clones, less than 95% occurring once. The sample in question was peripheral blood, obtained on day 0 of AZD1222 vaccination. Receptor source: an adult in good health. Each CDR3 is given with its conserved first and last residue. D genes are given only for firm matches. Rows may omit the clone size; those that give it use once, few, many or a size class.

d_gene: TRBD1; v_gene: TRBV6-5; j_gene: TRBJ1-5; abundance: -; CDR3nt: TGTGCCAGCAAAAACGACAGGGCGGAGGGTCAGCCCCAGCATTTT; CDR3aa: CASKNDRAEGQPQHF
d_gene: -; v_gene: TRBV2; j_gene: TRBJ2-5; abundance: -; CDR3nt: TGTGCCAGCAGTTTCCCGGCGGGGCGCCAAGAGACCCAGTACTTC; CDR3aa: CASSFPAGRQETQYF
d_gene: -; v_gene: TRBV5-4; j_gene: TRBJ1-4; abundance: -; CDR3nt: TGTGCCAGCAGCCGGGACGGCTTTAATGAAAAACTGTTTTTT; CDR3aa: CASSRDGFNEKLFF
d_gene: TRBD2; v_gene: TRBV5-1; j_gene: TRBJ2-7; abundance: -; CDR3nt: TGCGCCAGCAGCTTGGCCTCTAGCGGGGACCCCTACGAGCAGTACTTC; CDR3aa: CASSLASSGDPYEQYF
d_gene: TRBD1; v_gene: TRBV5-4; j_gene: TRBJ2-5; abundance: -; CDR3nt: TGTGCCAGCAGCACGGGACAGGAAGAGACCCAGTACTTC; CDR3aa: CASSTGQEETQYF
d_gene: -; v_gene: TRBV7-9; j_gene: TRBJ1-2; abundance: -; CDR3nt: TGTGCCAGCAGAATGGGAGGAGCGGAAAGTGGCTACACCTTC; CDR3aa: CASRMGGAESGYTF
d_gene: -; v_gene: TRBV30; j_gene: TRBJ2-7; abundance: once; CDR3nt: TGTGCCTGGAGGTCTGGTACCTACGAGCAGTACTTC; CDR3aa: CAWRSGTYEQYF
d_gene: -; v_gene: TRBV27; j_gene: TRBJ1-3; abundance: -; CDR3nt: TGTGCCAGCATTTCACTCGGACAGAACTCTGGAAACACCATATATTTT; CDR3aa: CASISLGQNSGNTIYF
d_gene: TRBD1; v_gene: TRBV30; j_gene: TRBJ1-5; abundance: -; CDR3nt: TGTGCCTGGAGTGTACGGGACAGGGGCAGTCAGCCCCAGCATTTT; CDR3aa: CAWSVRDRGSQPQHF
d_gene: -; v_gene: TRBV5-1; j_gene: TRBJ2-5; abundance: -; CDR3nt: TGCGCCAGCAGCCCCGGGCTCCAAGAGACCCAGTACTTC; CDR3aa: CASSPGLQETQYF
d_gene: -; v_gene: TRBV4-2; j_gene: TRBJ1-5; abundance: -; CDR3nt: TGTGCCAGCAGCTGCCCCGGGATCCATAGCAATCAGCCCCAGCATTTT; CDR3aa: CASSCPGIHSNQPQHF
d_gene: -; v_gene: TRBV24-1; j_gene: TRBJ2-3; abundance: -; CDR3nt: TGTGCCACCAGTGATTTGGGCGGGAGCACAGATACGCAGTATTTT; CDR3aa: CATSDLGGSTDTQYF
d_gene: -; v_gene: TRBV6-4; j_gene: TRBJ1-2; abundance: -; CDR3nt: TGTGCCAGCAGTGTCGAAGCCTCATATGGCTACACCTTC; CDR3aa: CASSVEASYGYTF
d_gene: -; v_gene: TRBV10-1; j_gene: TRBJ2-7; abundance: -; CDR3nt: TGCGCCAGCAGTGAGTCGACTCATTTTCAGGGCTACGAGCAGTACTTC; CDR3aa: CASSESTHFQGYEQYF
d_gene: -; v_gene: TRBV12-3/TRBV12-4; j_gene: TRBJ1-2; abundance: -; CDR3nt: TGTGCCAGCAGTGCGACTAACTATGGCTACACCTTC; CDR3aa: CASSATNYGYTF
d_gene: -; v_gene: TRBV18; j_gene: TRBJ2-2; abundance: -; CDR3nt: TGTGCCAGCTCACCAATTGGATCCGGGGAGCTGTTTTTT; CDR3aa: CASSPIGSGELFF
d_gene: -; v_gene: TRBV2; j_gene: TRBJ2-3; abundance: -; CDR3nt: TGTGCCAGCAGGGTGGAGAAACGGTATTTT; CDR3aa: CASRVEKRYF
d_gene: TRBD1; v_gene: TRBV30; j_gene: TRBJ2-7; abundance: -; CDR3nt: TGTGCCGTGTCGACAGGGGACGAGCAGTACTTC; CDR3aa: CAVSTGDEQYF
d_gene: TRBD1; v_gene: TRBV19; j_gene: TRBJ2-2; abundance: -; CDR3nt: TGTGCCAGTGGACAGGGGGCCGGGGAGCTGTTTTTT; CDR3aa: CASGQGAGELFF
d_gene: -; v_gene: TRBV19; j_gene: TRBJ2-1; abundance: -; CDR3nt: TGTGCCAGTAGTACCTACAGGGTACGTGAGCAGTTCTTC; CDR3aa: CASSTYRVREQFF
d_gene: -; v_gene: TRBV6-2/TRBV6-3; j_gene: TRBJ2-1; abundance: -; CDR3nt: TGTGCCAGCAGCCCTCTAAATGAGCAGTTCTTC; CDR3aa: CASSPLNEQFF
d_gene: -; v_gene: TRBV30; j_gene: TRBJ1-2; abundance: -; CDR3nt: TGTGCCTGGAGCGCTGGACAGACTTACTATGGCTACACCTTC; CDR3aa: CAWSAGQTYYGYTF
d_gene: TRBD1; v_gene: TRBV4-1; j_gene: TRBJ2-7; abundance: -; CDR3nt: TGCGCCAGCAGCCAGGCGAGGAAGACAGGGGGTGGGTACGAGCAGTACTTC; CDR3aa: CASSQARKTGGGYEQYF
d_gene: -; v_gene: TRBV10-3; j_gene: TRBJ1-1; abundance: -; CDR3nt: TGTGCCACCCAGGGCGGGGGGAACACTGAAGCTTTCTTT; CDR3aa: CATQGGGNTEAFF
d_gene: -; v_gene: TRBV3-1/TRBV3-2; j_gene: TRBJ2-1; abundance: once; CDR3nt: TGTGCCAGCAGCCAATTGGGGAGCTCCTACAATGAGCAGTTCTTC; CDR3aa: CASSQLGSSYNEQFF
d_gene: TRBD1; v_gene: TRBV19; j_gene: TRBJ2-7; abundance: -; CDR3nt: TGTGCCAGTGGGAAGTGGACAGGGGTGTCAAACGAGCAGTACTTC; CDR3aa: CASGKWTGVSNEQYF
d_gene: -; v_gene: TRBV10-3; j_gene: TRBJ2-2; abundance: once; CDR3nt: TGTGCCATCAGTGAGTCGCAGAGCACCGGGGAGCTGTTTTTT; CDR3aa: CAISESQSTGELFF
d_gene: -; v_gene: TRBV30; j_gene: TRBJ2-7; abundance: -; CDR3nt: TGTGCGGCGGGGGCGTCCTCCTACGAGCAGTACTTC; CDR3aa: CAAGASSYEQYF
d_gene: -; v_gene: TRBV7-3; j_gene: TRBJ2-5; abundance: -; CDR3nt: TGTGCCAGCAGCCCAATTAGGGGAGAGACCCAGTACTTC; CDR3aa: CASSPIRGETQYF
d_gene: -; v_gene: TRBV4-3; j_gene: TRBJ1-1; abundance: few; CDR3nt: TGCGCCAGCAGCCCCCGGGCCGGGGCCCCTGAAGCTTTCTTT; CDR3aa: CASSPRAGAPEAFF
d_gene: -; v_gene: TRBV27; j_gene: TRBJ2-3; abundance: -; CDR3nt: TGTGCCAGCAGTGGGTGGACAGTCTCAGATACGCAGTATTTT; CDR3aa: CASSGWTVSDTQYF
d_gene: -; v_gene: TRBV12-5; j_gene: TRBJ2-3; abundance: -; CDR3nt: TGTGCTAGTGGTTTGTCCCAGGGGAATACGCAGTATTTT; CDR3aa: CASGLSQGNTQYF
d_gene: TRBD1; v_gene: TRBV9; j_gene: TRBJ1-1; abundance: -; CDR3nt: TGTGCCAGCAGCCCCAGGACAGGGGGAAACACTGAAGCTTTCTTT; CDR3aa: CASSPRTGGNTEAFF
d_gene: -; v_gene: TRBV30; j_gene: TRBJ2-7; abundance: -; CDR3nt: TGTGCCTGGAGTTCCGGCGGGATCTACGAGCAGTACTTC; CDR3aa: CAWSSGGIYEQYF
d_gene: -; v_gene: TRBV4-1; j_gene: TRBJ2-7; abundance: once; CDR3nt: TGCGCCAGCAGCCAAGAGAGAGGGACCTACGAGCAGTACTTC; CDR3aa: CASSQERGTYEQYF
d_gene: TRBD1; v_gene: TRBV18; j_gene: TRBJ2-1; abundance: -; CDR3nt: TGTGCCAGCTCACCACCGACAGGGAATTTCTACAATGAGCAGTTCTTC; CDR3aa: CASSPPTGNFYNEQFF
d_gene: TRBD2; v_gene: TRBV7-9; j_gene: TRBJ2-3; abundance: -; CDR3nt: TGTGCCAGCAGCTCGTACCGGACTAGCGGGGGTGATACGCAGTATTTT; CDR3aa: CASSSYRTSGGDTQYF
d_gene: -; v_gene: TRBV6-1; j_gene: TRBJ1-1; abundance: -; CDR3nt: TGTGCCAGCAGTGAGCGCAGCCTTGGGGCTTTCTTT; CDR3aa: CASSERSLGAFF
d_gene: -; v_gene: TRBV6-2/TRBV6-3; j_gene: TRBJ1-5; abundance: -; CDR3nt: TGTGCCAGCAGCCCGGGACTGAGCAATCAGCCCCAGCATTTT; CDR3aa: CASSPGLSNQPQHF
d_gene: -; v_gene: TRBV5-1; j_gene: TRBJ1-3; abundance: -; CDR3nt: TGCGCCAGCAGCTCCCCCTGCCGGCTTGTTAACACCATATATTTT; CDR3aa: CASSSPCRLVNTIYF
d_gene: TRBD2; v_gene: TRBV2; j_gene: TRBJ2-3; abundance: few; CDR3nt: TGTGCCAGCAGTACCCATAGCGGGGGGGCTACAGATACGCAGTATTTT; CDR3aa: CASSTHSGGATDTQYF
d_gene: TRBD1; v_gene: TRBV20-1; j_gene: TRBJ1-4; abundance: once; CDR3nt: TGCAGTGCTAGTGGACAGGGCGGGTTTTCAGGGGAAAAACTGTTTTTT; CDR3aa: CSASGQGGFSGEKLFF
d_gene: -; v_gene: TRBV4-1; j_gene: TRBJ2-7; abundance: -; CDR3nt: TGCGCCAGCAGCGACTTTCGGCACGAGCAGTACTTC; CDR3aa: CASSDFRHEQYF
d_gene: -; v_gene: TRBV6-5; j_gene: TRBJ2-5; abundance: -; CDR3nt: TGTGCCAGCAGTTACCTAGGCCAAGAGACCCAGTACTTC; CDR3aa: CASSYLGQETQYF
d_gene: TRBD2; v_gene: TRBV19; j_gene: TRBJ2-3; abundance: once; CDR3nt: TGTGCCAGTAGCCGGAGCGGGAGGGCCCAAGGAGATACGCAGTATTTT; CDR3aa: CASSRSGRAQGDTQYF